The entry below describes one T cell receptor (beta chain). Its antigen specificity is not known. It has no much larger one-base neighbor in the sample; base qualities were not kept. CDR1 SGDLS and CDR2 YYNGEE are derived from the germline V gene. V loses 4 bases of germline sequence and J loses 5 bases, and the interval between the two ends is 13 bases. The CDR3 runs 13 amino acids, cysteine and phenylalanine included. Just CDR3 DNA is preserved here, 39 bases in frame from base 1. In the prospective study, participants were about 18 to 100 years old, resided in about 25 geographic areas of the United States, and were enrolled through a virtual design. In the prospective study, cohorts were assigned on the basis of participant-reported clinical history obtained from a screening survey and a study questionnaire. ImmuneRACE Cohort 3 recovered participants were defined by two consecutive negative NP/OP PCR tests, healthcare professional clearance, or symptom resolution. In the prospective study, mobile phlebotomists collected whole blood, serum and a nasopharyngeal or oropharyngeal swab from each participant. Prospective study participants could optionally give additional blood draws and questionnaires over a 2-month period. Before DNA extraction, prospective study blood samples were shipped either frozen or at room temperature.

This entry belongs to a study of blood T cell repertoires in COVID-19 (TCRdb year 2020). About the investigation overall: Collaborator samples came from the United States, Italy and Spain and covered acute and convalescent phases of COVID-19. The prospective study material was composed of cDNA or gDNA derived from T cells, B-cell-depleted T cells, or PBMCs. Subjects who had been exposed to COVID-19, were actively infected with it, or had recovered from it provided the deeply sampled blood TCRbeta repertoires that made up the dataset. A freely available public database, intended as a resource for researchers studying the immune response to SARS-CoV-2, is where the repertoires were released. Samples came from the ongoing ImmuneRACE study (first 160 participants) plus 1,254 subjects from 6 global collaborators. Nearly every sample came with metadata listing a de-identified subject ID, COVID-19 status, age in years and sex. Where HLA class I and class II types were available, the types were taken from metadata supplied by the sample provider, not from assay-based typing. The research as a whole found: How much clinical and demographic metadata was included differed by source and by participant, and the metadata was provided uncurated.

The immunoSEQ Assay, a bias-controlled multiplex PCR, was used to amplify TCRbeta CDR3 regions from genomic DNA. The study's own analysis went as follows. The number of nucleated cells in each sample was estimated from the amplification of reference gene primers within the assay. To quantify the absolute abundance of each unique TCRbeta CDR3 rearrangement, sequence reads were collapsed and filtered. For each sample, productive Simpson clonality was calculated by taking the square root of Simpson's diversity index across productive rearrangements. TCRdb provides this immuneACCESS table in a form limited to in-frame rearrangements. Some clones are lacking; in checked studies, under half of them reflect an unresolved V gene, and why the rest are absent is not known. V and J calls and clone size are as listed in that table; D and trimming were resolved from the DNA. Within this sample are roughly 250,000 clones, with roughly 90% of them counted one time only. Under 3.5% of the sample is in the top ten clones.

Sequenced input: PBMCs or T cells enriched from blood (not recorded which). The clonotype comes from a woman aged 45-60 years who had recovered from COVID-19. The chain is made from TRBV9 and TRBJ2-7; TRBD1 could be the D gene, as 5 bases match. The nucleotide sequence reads TGTGCCAGCAGCCATCCTCAGGGTGACGAGCAGTACTTC. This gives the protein CASSHPQGDEQYF.